This record covers a single T cell receptor beta chain. Its antigen remains unidentified. The data belong to a study of T and B cells in COVID-19 patients. Study as a whole: Median age was about 30 years in the recovered cohort and 67 years in the active-infection cohort. Study-level points and caveats: At recovery TRB diversity and richness exceeded healthy donors, after highly clonal active COVID-19 repertoires. Patients with COVID-19 reportedly showed strongly skewed T cell receptor beta variable and joining gene usage. No sequencing was yet done of CD4+, regulatory or CD8+ subsets, or of SARS-CoV-2-responsive or tetramer+ sorted cells.

V lost 7 bases and J 4 bases, leaving 10 bases between the germline ends. This CDR3 has 12 amino acids. Multiplex PCR with BIOMED2 TRB-A/B primer pools amplified TRB rearrangements. TCRdb reanalysed the multiplex PCR reads using MiXCR and keeps one entry per CDR3 protein. This table holds 10,000 or so distinct CDR3 sequences, approximately 33% found once. Blood genomic DNA input for TRB amplification was about 250-500 ng. The sequence derives from a human donor with active COVID-19. Material: blood. J is TRBJ1-1 and V is TRBV12-3 or TRBV12-4; unclear D gene. The CDR3 nucleotides are TGTGCCAGCACCATACCCGGCACTGAAGCTTTCTTT. It yields the protein CASTIPGTEAFF.